A single sample is the source of the 23 T cell receptor beta chains below, sequenced in a study of cytomegalovirus exposure and HLA in healthy donors. The PCR contained 60 Vbeta and 13 Jbeta primers. The repertoire was sequenced with immunoSEQ multiplex PCR; TCRdb's copy has only in-frame clones and lacks some. Of 99,000 or so clones in the sample, 75% to 85% were seen once. The sequenced sample was PBMCs. These receptors all come from a male donor in good health and CMV-seropositive.

This chain uses TRBV5-1 with TRBJ2-3; perhaps TRBD1 as D (6 bases). The germline V and J ends were trimmed by 3 bases and 4 bases, with 12 bases remaining between them. The CDR3 is 14 residues long. CDR1 is SGHRS and CDR2 is YFSETQ in the germline V gene. Written as DNA, the CDR3 is TGCGCCAGCAGCTCCTCACCAGGGGCAGATACGCAGTATTTT. Its protein is CASSSSPGADTQYF.

The V and J genes are TRBV5-1 and TRBJ1-1; maybe TRBD1 (6 bases). From germline, CDR1 is SGHRS and CDR2 YFSETQ. The CDR3 is 16 amino acids. Trimming left V 4 bases short and J 4 bases short, with 20 bases between. CDR3 coding DNA: TGCGCCAGCAGCCCCGGAGGCAGGGGAGTACCCACTGAAGCTTTCTTT. It codes for CASSPGGRGVPTEAFF.

The rearrangement uses TRBV7-2 and TRBJ2-3, with D perhaps matching TRBD1 (5 bases). V was shortened by 0 bases and J by 1 base, with 14 bases between the two germline ends. The CDR3 sequence is 17 residues long. CDR1 and CDR2 (germline): SGHTA, FQGNSA. This CDR3 is CASSLAWGGPGTDTQYF. In DNA, the CDR3 is TGTGCCAGCAGCTTAGCTTGGGGCGGACCAGGCACAGATACGCAGTATTTT.

V is TRBV30 and J is TRBJ1-2; 7 nucleotides line up with TRBD1. CDR3 length: 14 amino acids. Germline V gives CDR1 GTSNPN, CDR2 SVGIG (reference sequence). V lost 4 bases, J lost 5 bases, and 10 bases stayed unmatched. The CDR3 nucleotides read TGTGCCTGGACTGCGACAGGGCGGTGGTATGGCTACACCTTC. Its translation is CAWTATGRWYGYTF.

The genes are TRBV27 and TRBJ1-6, with D possibly being TRBD1 (6 bases). CDR3 length: 18 residues. Between the trimmed V and J ends, which lost 5 bases and 0 bases, there was a span of 17 bases. Germline V gene data show CDR1 as MNHEY and CDR2 as SMNVEV (reference sequence). This CDR3 is CASSATGSRSSYNSPLHF. In nucleotides, the CDR3 is TGTGCCAGCAGTGCGACAGGCAGTCGTAGCTCCTATAATTCACCCCTCCACTTT.

The CDR3 loop reads CASSTRQGYSSYNEQFF. The CDR3 DNA is TGTGCCAGTAGTACCCGACAGGGCTATTCCTCCTACAATGAGCAGTTCTTC. V is TRBV19 and J is TRBJ2-1; 7 bases are shared with TRBD1. The CDR3 extends over 17 amino acids. CDR1 and CDR2 from the germline V gene are LNHDA and SQIVND (reference sequence). The V gene end was trimmed by 4 bases and the J gene end by 0 bases; junction bases not matched to a gene: 9. Full variable domain (missing parts from reference TRBV19 and TRBJ2-1): DGGITQSPKYLFRKEGQNVTLSCEQNLNHDAMYWYRQDPGQGLRLIYYSQIVNDFQKGDIAEGYSVSREKKESFPLTVTSAQKNPTAFYLCASSTRQGYSSYNEQFFGPGTRLTVL.

This sequence joins TRBV30 and TRBJ1-2, with TRBD1 identical over 10 bases. Germline V CDR1 and CDR2: GTSNPN, SVGIG (reference sequence). The CDR3 sequence is 15 residues long. V gave up 0 bases and J gave up 2 bases; unmatched junction bases: 3. CDR3 region: CAWSVGTGANYGYTF. In DNA, the CDR3 is TGTGCCTGGAGTGTAGGGACAGGGGCCAACTATGGCTACACCTTC.

This chain joins TRBV15 and TRBJ2-1; D may be TRBD2 (6 bases). Germline V gene data show CDR1 as LNHNV and CDR2 as YYDKDF (reference sequence). Trimming shortened V by 1 base and J by 4 bases, and 14 bases separated the two germline ends. The CDR3 covers 16 residues. CDR3: CATSRGPAGVYNEQFF. DNA of the CDR3: TGTGCCACCAGCAGAGGCCCAGCGGGTGTTTACAATGAGCAGTTCTTC.

This chain connects TRBV6-5 to TRBJ2-5; 8 bases line up with TRBD2. Per germline, CDR1 MNHEY and CDR2 SVGAGI. V dropped 6 bases and J dropped 7; count of bases not matched to a gene: 13. The CDR3 covers 15 residues. CDR3 protein: CASSPRTSGHATQYF. Here the CDR3 DNA reads TGTGCCAGCAGCCCTAGAACTAGCGGCCATGCGACCCAGTACTTC.

The gene calls are TRBV9 and TRBJ2-5; D is unresolved. The CDR3 totals 14 residues. Trimming stripped 0 bases from V and 0 bases from J, with 6 bases between. Germline CDR1 is SGDLS and CDR2 is YYNGEE. The DNA for the CDR3 is TGTGCCAGCAGCGTAGGTGTCAACCAAGAGACCCAGTACTTC. Encoded protein: CASSVGVNQETQYF.

The chain carries TRBV5-4 and TRBJ1-2; no reliable D call. In germline, CDR1 is SGHNT, CDR2 YYREEE (reference sequence). The CDR3 length is 14 residues. V shed 0 bases and J shed 6 bases, with 12 bases lying between them. This CDR3 is CASSLEVAKDGYTF. DNA for the CDR3: TGTGCCAGCAGCTTGGAAGTAGCCAAGGATGGCTACACCTTC.

The gene calls are TRBV7-6 and TRBJ2-3; no firm D call. The length of the CDR3 is 13 residues. V was cut by 3 bases and J by 6 bases, with 10 bases left in between. Germline V lookup: CDR1 SGHVS, CDR2 FNYEAQ. The CDR3 protein is CASSFSSMDTQYF. The CDR3 DNA sequence: TGTGCCAGCAGCTTCTCAAGCATGGATACGCAGTATTTT.

The V and J genes are TRBV4-1 and TRBJ1-3; TRBD1 agrees at 7 bases. Germline CDR1 and CDR2: MGHRA and YSYEKL. Trimming at V came to 4 bases and at J to 4 bases, leaving 7 bases not matched to a gene. The CDR3 extends over 15 amino acids. The chain's CDR3 is CASSLGPRGGNTIYF. The CDR3 DNA is TGCGCCAGCAGCCTAGGCCCCAGGGGGGGAAACACCATATATTTT.

Remarks on this clone: The same CDR3 arises from other DNA sequences in this sample as well. The chain recombines TRBV4-3 with TRBJ1-1; the D gene is possibly TRBD1 (5 bases). Per germline, CDR1 LGHNA and CDR2 YSLEER. The CDR3 loop spans 15 amino acids. Trimming took off 0 bases at V and 5 bases at J, with 13 bases between the two ends. The CDR3 here is CASSQERGGWTEAFF. The CDR3 coding sequence is TGCGCCAGCAGCCAAGAGCGGGGCGGGTGGACTGAAGCTTTCTTT.

This chain links TRBV5-1 with TRBJ1-6, with TRBD1 matching over 9 bases. Germline V gene sequence: CDR1 SGHRS, CDR2 YFSETQ. This CDR3 is built from 16 residues. V shed 4 bases and J 6 bases; nucleotides not matched to a gene: 8. The CDR3 sequence is CASSNGDRAFNSPLHF. DNA of the CDR3: TGCGCCAGCAGCAACGGGGACAGGGCATTTAATTCACCCCTCCACTTT.

On this clone: A read error may produce the germline difference seen at one junction end. The chain uses TRBV19 and TRBJ2-5; unclear D gene. Germline V gene lookup returns CDR1 LNHDA and CDR2 SQIVND (reference sequence). CDR3 length: 15 residues. The CDR3 reads CASTSSESSLEAQYF. DNA of the CDR3: TGTGCCAGTACCTCCAGTGAGAGCAGTTTAGAGGCCCAGTACTTC.

V is TRBV30 and J is TRBJ2-3; D gene ambiguous. Trimming removed 0 bases from V and 4 bases from J, with 11 bases in between. Germline V gene data show CDR1 as GTSNPN and CDR2 as SVGIG (reference sequence). CDR3 length: 14 residues. The CDR3 loop is CAWSVLGKADTQYF. The CDR3 nucleotides read TGTGCCTGGAGTGTTCTCGGTAAAGCAGATACGCAGTATTTT.

This clone is a singleton in its sample. The chain recombines TRBV5-1 with TRBJ1-3, with D possibly matching TRBD1 (6 bases). This CDR3 contains 15 residues. Between the trimmed V and J ends, which lost 4 bases and 0 bases, there was a span of 11 bases. Germline V gene data show CDR1 as SGHRS and CDR2 as YFSETQ. The CDR3 DNA sequence: TGCGCCAGCAGCCTGGACAGCCACTCTGGAAACACCATATATTTT. Protein sequence: CASSLDSHSGNTIYF. Drawing the rest from reference TRBV5-1 and TRBJ1-3, the complete variable domain is KAGVTQTPRYLIKTRGQQVTLSCSPISGHRSVSWYQQTPGQGLQFLFEYFSETQRNKGNFPGRFSGRQFSNSRSEMNVSTLELGDSALYLCASSLDSHSGNTIYFGEGSWLTVV.

To note about this clone: Other DNA sequences in this sample translate to the same CDR3. The genes are TRBV6-5 and TRBJ2-7; D perhaps matches TRBD2 (6 bases). The CDR3 runs 13 residues. V dropped 6 bases and J dropped 3 bases, with 12 bases sitting between them. The V gene's germline CDR1 is MNHEY and CDR2 SVGAGI. The CDR3, as DNA: TGTGCCAGCAGCCGACTAGTCTTCTACGAGCAGTACTTC. This encodes CASSRLVFYEQYF.

Only a few counts were recorded for this clone. The chain employs TRBV7-9 and TRBJ1-3; 8 bases align to TRBD1. Looked up from germline, CDR1 is SEHNR and CDR2 is FQNEAQ (reference sequence). With V trimmed by 3 bases and J by 11 bases, 3 bases remained unmatched. CDR3 length: 12 amino acids. The CDR3 reads CASSLDRVAIYF. The CDR3 region has the DNA TGTGCCAGCAGCTTGGACAGGGTTGCCATATATTTT.

The chain recombines TRBV6-5 with TRBJ2-1, with a possible D match to TRBD2 (6 bases). V was trimmed by 0 bases and J by 9 bases, leaving 9 bases between them. The germline gives CDR1 MNHEY, CDR2 SVGAGI. The CDR3 is 13 residues long. The CDR3 sequence: CASSYSTRGEQFF. Here the CDR3 DNA reads TGTGCCAGCAGTTACTCGACGCGGGGTGAGCAGTTCTTC.

This rearrangement joins TRBV11-3 to TRBJ2-3; TRBD2 might be the D (5 bases). The CDR3 extends over 17 amino acids. V was pared by 4 bases and J by 6 bases, with 23 bases between. Germline V lookup: CDR1 SGHNT, CDR2 YENEEA. CDR3 bases: TGTGCCAGCAGCTCGCCGCAGCTTCGAGAGGGAGCGGATACGCAGTATTTT. It yields the protein CASSSPQLREGADTQYF.

As for this clone: The junction and the germline gene differ at one end; a read error may be behind it. The gene calls are TRBV7-7 and TRBJ2-5; TRBD1 agrees at 9 bases. Germline V gene sequence: CDR1 SSHAT, CDR2 FNYEAQ (reference sequence). This CDR3 contains 15 residues. CDR3 sequence reads: CASSLGTGYQETQYF. CDR3 nucleotide sequence: TGTGCTAGCAGCTTGGGGACAGGGTACCAAGAGACCCAGTACTTC.